Below are 29 T cell receptor beta chains sequenced from a single sample in a study of beta chain features in type 1 diabetes. Expressed TCRB transcripts were sequenced because the isolated RNA had all been reverse transcribed beforehand. Method: immunoSEQ multiplex PCR; TCRdb's copy keeps in-frame clones and lacks some. The table includes 250,000 or so clones, about 20% detected once. Whole-study results and caveats: All four CD4+ subsets of Type 1 diabetes patients contained TCRB CDR3s that were moderately but significantly shorter.

For these TCRs, the target antigens are not known. The specimen was naive CD4+ T cells from blood. All receptors come from a woman between 35 and 50 years old with type 1 diabetes.

The table lists this clone with a few counts. The chain couples TRBV9 to TRBJ1-5; weak D call: TRBD1 (5 bases). The CDR3 spans 15 residues. Germline assignment: CDR1 SGDLS and CDR2 YYNGEE. The V end lost 4 bases, the J end lost 1 base, and 12 bases lay between the germline ends. In DNA, the CDR3 is TGTGCCAGCAGCACCACCGGGGGAAGCAATCAGCCCCAGCATTTT. This encodes CASSTTGGSNQPQHF.

The chain recombines TRBV7-9 with TRBJ1-1; D possibly corresponds to TRBD1 (6 bases). CDR3 length: 14 residues. Trimming removed 1 base at V and 4 bases at J, with 10 bases between. CDR1 is SEHNR, CDR2 FQNEAQ, per germline (reference sequence). The CDR3 sequence: CASSLEGRGTEAFF. DNA for the CDR3: TGTGCCAGCAGCTTAGAGGGCAGGGGCACTGAAGCTTTCTTT.

The chain uses TRBV7-6 and TRBJ2-3; 7 bases are shared with TRBD2. V lost 5 bases, J lost 0 bases, and 8 bases stayed unmatched. This CDR3 has 16 amino acids. The germline CDR1 and CDR2 sequences are SGHVS and FNYEAQ. CDR3 sequence: CASSAYGRGSTDTQYF. In nucleotides, the CDR3 is TGTGCCAGCAGCGCCTACGGGCGGGGGAGCACAGATACGCAGTATTTT.

The V and J genes are TRBV29-1 and TRBJ1-1; D ambiguous. V shed 7 bases and J shed 7 bases, with 16 bases lying between them. Germline CDR1 reads SQVTM; CDR2 reads ANQGSEA. The CDR3 extends over 12 amino acids. CDR3 protein: CSASPAGGEAFF. The CDR3 DNA is TGCAGCGCTTCTCCCGCGGGTGGTGAAGCTTTCTTT.

The chain joins TRBV9 to TRBJ1-4, with D maybe TRBD1 (6 bases). Per the germline V gene, CDR1 is SGDLS and CDR2 is YYNGEE. This CDR3 has 14 residues. V lost 0 bases, J lost 8 bases, and 11 bases lay in between. The CDR3 here is CASSVDRVGEKLFF. For the CDR3, the DNA is TGTGCCAGCAGCGTAGACAGGGTAGGAGAAAAACTGTTTTTT.

The rearrangement uses TRBV9 and TRBJ1-2; D perhaps matches TRBD1 (5 bases). Trimming cost V 1 base and J 2 bases, with 12 bases left between them. CDR1 is SGDLS, CDR2 YYNGEE, per germline. The CDR3 sequence is 15 residues long. The CDR3 nucleotides read TGTGCCAGCAGCGTAACCTTGACAGCGAACTATGGCTACACCTTC. Residues: CASSVTLTANYGYTF.

The chain has TRBV30 and TRBJ1-1; 8 bases are a match to TRBD1. The germline V gene encodes CDR1 GTSNPN and CDR2 SVGIG (reference sequence). CDR3 length: 14 amino acids. J was trimmed by 6 bases and V by 1 base; bases with no gene match: 7. The CDR3 coding sequence is TGTGCCTGGAGTGAACAGGGGGGAGGAGCTGAAGCTTTCTTT. Translating it yields CAWSEQGGGAEAFF.

The chain joins TRBV28 to TRBJ2-7, with D perhaps TRBD1 (6 bases). V was pared by 3 bases and J by 7 bases, with 13 bases between. CDR1 MDHEN and CDR2 SYDVKM come from the germline V gene. The CDR3 extends over 13 amino acids. The CDR3, as DNA: TGTGCCAGCAGTTTCACAGGGTCGATGGAGCAGTACTTC. Protein: CASSFTGSMEQYF.

The chain employs TRBV5-1 and TRBJ2-3, with D unresolved. This CDR3 region has 14 residues. Trimming removed 1 base from V and 6 bases from J, with 12 bases in between. Germline CDR1 reads SGHRS; CDR2 reads YFSETQ. CDR3 in amino acids: CASSLRYTEDTQYF. Written as DNA, the CDR3 is TGCGCCAGCAGCTTGCGGTACACGGAGGATACGCAGTATTTT.

The rearrangement joins TRBV9 to TRBJ2-3; TRBD1 aligns across 7 bases. CDR1 and CDR2 from the germline V gene are SGDLS and YYNGEE. The CDR3 is made up of 15 amino acids. Trimming removed 4 bases from V and 4 bases from J; junction bases left unmatched: 9. The CDR3 region is CASSTLGQAADTQYF. CDR3 coding DNA: TGTGCCAGCAGCACCCTAGGACAGGCCGCAGATACGCAGTATTTT.

The chain has TRBV4-2 and TRBJ1-1; D is perhaps TRBD1 (6 bases). Germline V gene sequence: CDR1 LGHNA, CDR2 YNFKEQ. The CDR3 contains 16 residues. Trimming took 3 bases from V and 5 from J, leaving 19 bases between them. CDR3 loop: CASSHWPSAGETEAFF. CDR3 DNA: TGTGCCAGCAGCCATTGGCCTTCGGCAGGGGAAACTGAAGCTTTCTTT.

The J gene is TRBJ1-1, the V gene TRBV7-9; D is unclear. Germline CDR1 and CDR2: SEHNR and FQNEAQ (reference sequence). The V gene lost 4 bases and the J gene lost 0 bases, with 12 bases spanning the gap. The CDR3 has 15 residues. The CDR3, as DNA: TGTGCCAGCAGCTCATTGGGAGGCCTGAACACTGAAGCTTTCTTT. This codes for CASSSLGGLNTEAFF.

This clone was found a few times. The chain carries TRBV23-1 and TRBJ2-3; 7 bases agree with TRBD1. TRBV23-1 is recorded as an ORF, its role being uncertain. The CDR3 spans 13 residues. J gave up 1 base and V 8 bases, and 3 bases lay outside the gene matches. The CDR3 coding sequence is TGCGCCAGCGGCGACAGGGGCACAGATACGCAGTATTTT. Translating gives CASGDRGTDTQYF.

This clone appeared a few times. The CDR3 nucleotides are TGCGCCAGCAGTTCCCGAGGGCCAGGTCCCGCGGAGCTGTTTTTT. This translates into CASSSRGPGPAELFF. The chain is built from TRBV4-3 and TRBJ2-2; TRBD2 might be the D (5 bases). The CDR3 extends over 15 amino acids. V gave up 6 bases and J gave up 10 bases, with 21 bases separating them. Germline V CDR1 and CDR2: LGHNA, YSLEER.

This clone showed up just a few times. The chain employs TRBV9 and TRBJ1-2; tentatively, D is TRBD1 (5 bases). This CDR3 is 16 amino acids long. Germline CDR1 is SGDLS and CDR2 is YYNGEE. Trimming stripped 3 bases from V and 2 bases from J, with 17 bases between. The CDR3 DNA reads TGTGCCAGCAGCGCCGCGGAGGGGAGTGAAAACTATGGCTACACCTTC. It translates to CASSAAEGSENYGYTF.

The J gene is TRBJ1-2, the V gene TRBV4-1, with 7 bases lining up with TRBD1. Germline V gene data show CDR1 as MGHRA and CDR2 as YSYEKL. V shed 0 bases, J shed 8 bases, and the junction held 9 bases outside the gene matches. This CDR3 is 15 amino acids long. The CDR3 DNA follows: TGCGCCAGCAGCCAAGAAATAGGGGGCTTTTGGGGCTACACCTTC. Protein: CASSQEIGGFWGYTF.

The CDR3 reads CASSFGGWETQYF. As DNA, the CDR3 is TGTGCCAGCAGCTTCGGCGGGTGGGAGACCCAGTACTTC. This rearrangement joins TRBV5-6 to TRBJ2-5; weak D call: TRBD2 (5 bases). CDR1 is SGHDT and CDR2 is YYEEEE in the germline V gene. The CDR3 covers 13 residues. Trimming stripped 2 bases from V and 5 bases from J, with 10 bases between.

The chain is built from TRBV29-1 and TRBJ1-5, with unresolved D. V was pared by 5 bases and J by 2 bases, with 10 bases between. CDR3 length: 13 amino acids. Germline CDR1 and CDR2: SQVTM and ANQGSEA. The CDR3 bases are TGCAGCGTTCTGTTCCAGGGCAATCAGCCCCAGCATTTT. Amino acids: CSVLFQGNQPQHF.

The chain employs TRBV11-2 and TRBJ1-2; 8 positions agree with TRBD1. V lost 5 bases and J lost 3; bases outside the gene matches: 8. Germline assignment: CDR1 SGHAT and CDR2 FQNNGV. The CDR3 covers 15 residues. The chain's CDR3 is CASSPSGQGDYGYTF. The CDR3 DNA reads as TGTGCCAGCAGCCCCTCCGGACAGGGTGACTATGGCTACACCTTC.

For this clone: Other DNA sequences in this specimen translate into the identical CDR3. The chain combines TRBV29-1 with TRBJ1-1; TRBD1 aligns across 11 bases. The CDR3 covers 12 residues. CDR1 SQVTM and CDR2 ANQGSEA come from the germline V gene. Losses at the gene ends were 6 bases for V and 5 bases for J; bases not matched to a gene: 2. The CDR3 loop reads CSVDRGRTEAFF. DNA of the CDR3: TGCAGCGTGGACAGGGGGCGAACTGAAGCTTTCTTT.

This chain connects TRBV30 to TRBJ1-1; D unclear. This CDR3 contains 14 residues. Germline V gives CDR1 GTSNPN, CDR2 SVGIG (reference sequence). Trimming left V 4 bases short and J 7 bases short, with 19 bases between. CDR3 DNA: TGTGCCTGGAACGGAGACCCGGGGAGACTTGAAGCTTTCTTT. This gives the protein CAWNGDPGRLEAFF.

The chain employs TRBV5-1 and TRBJ1-1; no clear D gene. V lost 1 base, J lost 7 bases, and 17 bases lay in between. CDR3 length equals 15 residues. Germline CDR1 reads SGHRS; CDR2 reads YFSETQ. The CDR3, as DNA: TGCGCCAGCAGCTTGCTTGCTACAGAGGCGGGTGAAGCTTTCTTT. Translation: CASSLLATEAGEAFF.

The chain couples TRBV28 to TRBJ1-2; a possible D gene is TRBD1 (5 bases). The length of the CDR3 is 13 residues. V was clipped by 6 bases and J by 1 base, with 9 bases between them. CDR1 and CDR2 (germline): MDHEN, SYDVKM. DNA for the CDR3: TGTGCCAGCAGGCCGACAGTTAACTATGGCTACACCTTC. Protein sequence: CASRPTVNYGYTF.

This clone has just a few counts. The chain joins TRBV19 to TRBJ1-6, with TRBD1 matching over 8 bases. The length of the CDR3 is 15 residues. The ends lost 5 bases at V and 8 bases at J; junction bases unmatched: 8. Germline CDR1 reads LNHDA; CDR2 reads SQIVND (reference sequence). The CDR3 sequence: CASSVSQGAHSPLHF. CDR3 bases: TGTGCCAGTAGTGTCTCCCAGGGGGCACATTCACCCCTCCACTTT.

The CDR3 bases are TGTGCCAGCTCACCACTTCCGGGAGCGGGGACGACTGAAGCTTTCTTT. It specifies CASSPLPGAGTTEAFF. The chain is built from TRBV18 and TRBJ1-1, with TRBD1 as a possible D gene (5 bases). Per germline, CDR1 KGHSH and CDR2 LQKENI. V lost 1 base and J lost 5, with 17 bases in between. The CDR3 has 16 amino acids. The full variable domain, in which reference TRBV18 and TRBJ1-1 provide the parts outside the CDR3, is NAGVMQNPRHLVRRRGQEARLRCSPMKGHSHVYWYRQLPEEGLKFMVYLQKENIIDESGMPKERFSAEFPKEGPSILRIQQVVRGDSAAYFCASSPLPGAGTTEAFFGQGTRLTVV.

In this sample, this clone turned up a few times. This chain connects TRBV19 to TRBJ1-5, with a tentative D call TRBD1 (6 bases). CDR3 length: 14 amino acids. V lost 5 bases and J lost 3, with 11 bases in between. From germline, CDR1 is LNHDA and CDR2 SQIVND (reference sequence). CDR3 DNA: TGTGCCAGTAGTGCTGGACAGCTCAATCAGCCCCAGCATTTT. Protein product: CASSAGQLNQPQHF.

This clone was seen a few times. This chain links TRBV6-5 with TRBJ2-5; tentatively, D is TRBD1 (6 bases). There are 13 residues in the CDR3. V gave up 5 bases and J gave up 2 bases, with 9 bases separating them. CDR1 and CDR2 (germline): MNHEY, SVGAGI. CDR3 DNA: TGTGCCAGCAGTGGACAGTTTCAAGAGACCCAGTACTTC. The encoded protein is CASSGQFQETQYF.

CDR3 in amino acids: CASSFLSGSETQYF. CDR3 coding DNA: TGTGCCAGCAGCTTCCTTAGCGGGAGTGAGACCCAGTACTTC. V gene TRBV5-6 combines with J gene TRBJ2-5; 9 nucleotides match TRBD2. Trimming removed 2 bases from V and 5 bases from J; junction bases left unmatched: 4. Germline V gene data show CDR1 as SGHDT and CDR2 as YYEEEE. The CDR3 covers 14 residues. Full variable domain (remainder filled in from reference TRBV5-6 and TRBJ2-5): DAGVTQSPTHLIKTRGQQVTLRCSPKSGHDTVSWYQQALGQGPQFIFQYYEEEERQRGNFPDRFSGHQFPNYSSELNVNALLLGDSALYLCASSFLSGSETQYFGPGTRLLVL.

This clone was seen a handful of times. The chain combines TRBV5-1 with TRBJ1-1; 7 nucleotides line up with TRBD1. Germline CDR1 is SGHRS and CDR2 is YFSETQ. The CDR3 loop spans 16 amino acids. V shed 0 bases, J shed 4 bases, and the junction held 9 bases outside the gene matches. CDR3: CASSLGQGKSGTEAFF. The CDR3 DNA reads as TGCGCCAGCAGCTTGGGACAGGGTAAATCCGGCACTGAAGCTTTCTTT.